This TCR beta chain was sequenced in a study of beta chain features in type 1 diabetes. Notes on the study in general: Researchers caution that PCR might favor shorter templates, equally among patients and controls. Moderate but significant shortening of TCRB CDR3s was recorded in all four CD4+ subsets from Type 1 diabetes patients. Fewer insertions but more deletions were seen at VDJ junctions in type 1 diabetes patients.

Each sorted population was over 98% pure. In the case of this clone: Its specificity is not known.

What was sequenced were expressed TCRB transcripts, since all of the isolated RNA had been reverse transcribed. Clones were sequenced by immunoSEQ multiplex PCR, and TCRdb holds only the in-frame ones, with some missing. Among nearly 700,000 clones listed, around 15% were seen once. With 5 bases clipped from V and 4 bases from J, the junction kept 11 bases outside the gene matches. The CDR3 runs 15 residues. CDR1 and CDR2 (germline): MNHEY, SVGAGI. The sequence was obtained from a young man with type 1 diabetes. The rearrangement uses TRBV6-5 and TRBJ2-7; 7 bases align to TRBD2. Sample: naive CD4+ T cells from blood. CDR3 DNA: TGTGCCAGCAGTCCGGGACTACATACCATTTACGAGCAGTACTTC. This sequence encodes CASSPGLHTIYEQYF.